Listed here are 5 T cell receptor beta chains from one sample, sequenced in a study of monozygotic twins with inflammatory bowel disease. After re-calling the 5' RACE reads, TCRdb lists one entry per CDR3 protein, DNA absent. The table for this sample gives about 380,000 distinct CDR3 sequences. Material: blood. All receptors derive from a human donor with ulcerative colitis or Crohn's disease, or a healthy co-twin of an affected twin (not recorded which).

V usage is TRBV5-1 and J usage is TRBJ1-2; TCRdb returns TRBD1, unconfirmable since there is no DNA. The CDR3 has 15 amino acids. Looked up from germline, CDR1 is SGHRS and CDR2 is YFSETQ. CDR3 in amino acids: CASSLSGPQGNGYTF.

The chain is built from TRBV27 and TRBJ2-7; without DNA, the TCRdb call of TRBD2 cannot be checked. The length of the CDR3 is 15 residues. Germline assignment: CDR1 MNHEY and CDR2 SMNVEV (reference sequence). The chain's CDR3 is CASSFVGESSGEQYF.

The gene calls are TRBV7-2 and TRBJ1-1; TCRdb gives TRBD1 as the D gene, but with no DNA this cannot be confirmed. Germline assignment: CDR1 SGHTA and CDR2 FQGNSA. The CDR3 loop spans 14 amino acids. The CDR3 here is CASSYRTGMTEAFF.

CDR3 residues: CSVVRDGPYEQYF. This chain uses TRBV29-1 with TRBJ2-7; TCRdb's D call, TRBD1, is unchecked because there is no DNA. The germline V gene has CDR1 SQVTM and CDR2 ANQGSEA. The CDR3 runs 13 residues.

This chain links TRBV12-3 or TRBV12-4 with TRBJ1-4; TCRdb's D call, TRBD1, is unchecked because there is no DNA. The CDR3 runs to 15 residues. The CDR3 is CASRHRRSTDEKLFF.